This section outlines one T cell receptor (beta chain) sequence together with its context. Its antigen is not yet known. No qualities accompany the bases; no much larger clone lies one base away. This sample is part of a study of control samples from healthy donors and cancer patients (dated by TCRdb to the early 2020s). Receptor amplification or capture employed the immunoSEQ multiplex PCR assay. The table comes from immuneACCESS by way of TCRdb, which keeps in-frame sequences with V and J called. Part of the clones is missing from these tables; in studies checked, under half for an unresolved V gene and the rest for unknown reasons. The table for this sample lists 140,000 or so clones; 85% to 95% of them were counted only once. The ten largest clones capture approximately 15% of the sample. The V and J ends are trimmed by 2 bases and 2 bases, leaving 11 bases between them. Reading the germline V gene (reference sequence) gives CDR1 GTSNPN and CDR2 SVGIG. Reading from cysteine to phenylalanine, the CDR3 counts 14 amino acids. The read is trimmed to its CDR3 DNA, 42 bases read in frame from base 1.

The clonotype was recovered from a man in his fifties or sixties with colorectal cancer. The sample comprised PBMCs. The V and J genes are TRBV30 and TRBJ2-3; a confident D gene designation cannot be given. The CDR3 sequence is CAWSLNAITDTQYF. The DNA sequence is given as TGTGCCTGGAGTCTTAATGCTATCACAGATACGCAGTATTTT.